A selection of T cell receptor beta chains follows, all from one sample in a study of cytomegalovirus exposure and HLA in healthy donors. The method was immunoSEQ multiplex PCR; TCRdb's version includes in-frame clones alone and lacks a portion of them. The data contain around 160,000 clones, over 60% of them seen just once; the ten biggest clones take up approximately 1.8%. The sample taken for sequencing was PBMCs. The receptors come from a woman younger than 30 in good health and CMV-seronegative. Both conserved end residues are part of each CDR3. The D gene is left open where the match is weak. A clone size is listed for some rows: how often the clone was seen (once, few, many), or a class if it is expanded.

>.|15|TRBD1|TRBJ2-1|TRBV7-9
CASSLEGQSVDEQFF
TGTGCCAGCAGCTTAGAGGGACAGAGCGTCGATGAGCAGTTCTTC
>.|12|.|TRBJ2-1|TRBV9
CASSTHANEQFF
TGTGCCAGCAGCACCCACGCGAATGAGCAGTTCTTC
>.|15|TRBD2|TRBJ2-1|TRBV5-1
CASSLGVSGSPNRFF
TGCGCCAGCAGCTTGGGAGTTAGCGGGAGCCCGAACCGGTTCTTC
>.|19|TRBD1|TRBJ1-2|TRBV30
CAWVPRGLGQGAYHYGYTF
TGTGCCTGGGTTCCACGGGGACTCGGACAGGGGGCATACCACTATGGCTACACCTTC
>.|14|TRBD1|TRBJ1-2|TRBV29-1
CSVPPNDRDHGYTF
TGCAGCGTTCCACCAAATGACAGGGACCATGGCTACACCTTC
>.|13|.|TRBJ1-2|TRBV4-3
CASSFGLDYGYTF
TGCGCCAGCAGCTTCGGACTGGACTATGGCTACACCTTC
>.|14|TRBD1|TRBJ2-3|TRBV19
CATSPGQGTDTQYF
TGTGCCACCTCCCCGGGACAGGGGACAGATACGCAGTATTTT
>.|14|.|TRBJ2-1|TRBV29-1
CSVGRSSPYNEQFF
TGCAGCGTTGGGCGGTCGTCACCATACAATGAGCAGTTCTTC
>.|15|.|TRBJ2-3|TRBV6-1
CASSILGPPADTQYF
TGTGCCAGCAGTATCCTGGGGCCCCCGGCAGATACGCAGTATTTT
>.|14|.|TRBJ2-1|TRBV9
CASSVGPPPDEQFF
TGTGCCAGCAGCGTAGGCCCTCCTCCGGATGAGCAGTTCTTC
>.|15|.|TRBJ1-2|TRBV7-9
CASSLAAPGWYGYTF
TGTGCCAGCAGCTTAGCGGCGCCAGGGTGGTATGGCTACACCTTC
>.|16|TRBD1|TRBJ1-2|TRBV2
CASSGTGGLANYGYTF
TGTGCCAGCAGTGGGACAGGGGGCTTGGCTAACTATGGCTACACCTTC
>few|19|TRBD2|TRBJ2-1|TRBV4-3
CASSQGVGGRVSSYNEQFF
TGCGCCAGCAGCCAAGGGGTTGGCGGGAGGGTTAGCTCCTACAATGAGCAGTTCTTC
>.|16|.|TRBJ2-1|TRBV18
CASSPQGFGAYNEQFF
TGTGCCAGCTCACCACAGGGGTTTGGCGCCTACAATGAGCAGTTCTTC
>.|14|.|TRBJ1-1|TRBV7-9
CASSTRVGNTEAFF
TGTGCCAGCAGCACCAGGGTTGGGAACACTGAAGCTTTCTTT
>.|11|.|TRBJ2-3|TRBV27
CASRYTDTQYF
TGTGCCAGCAGGTACACAGATACGCAGTATTTT
>.|13|.|TRBJ2-1|TRBV19
CASTLGAYNEQFF
TGTGCCAGTACCCTAGGGGCCTACAATGAGCAGTTCTTC
>few|15|.|TRBJ2-7|TRBV6-1
CASSEETGNSYEQYF
TGTGCCAGCAGTGAAGAGACCGGGAATTCCTACGAGCAGTACTTC
>few|16|TRBD2|TRBJ2-3|TRBV5-1
CASSLGTSGGADTQYF
TGCGCCAGCAGCTTGGGGACTAGCGGGGGGGCAGATACGCAGTATTTT
>.|15|.|TRBJ2-1|TRBV9
CASSVEVQGSDEQFF
TGTGCCAGCAGCGTAGAAGTGCAGGGGAGTGATGAGCAGTTCTTC
>once|13|.|TRBJ2-7|TRBV18
CASSPRLTDEQYF
TGTGCCAGCTCACCACGGTTGACAGACGAGCAGTACTTC
>.|19|TRBD1|TRBJ2-1|TRBV4-1
CASSQRTTQGAKRVGEQFF
TGCGCCAGCAGCCAGAGGACCACGCAGGGGGCCAAGCGGGTGGGTGAGCAGTTCTTC
>.|14|TRBD2|TRBJ2-5|TRBV5-4
CASSLRGGLETQYF
TGTGCCAGCAGCTTGCGGGGGGGCCTTGAGACCCAGTACTTC
>.|17|TRBD2|TRBJ2-5|TRBV4-2
CASSQASGGALQETQYF
TGTGCCAGCAGCCAGGCTAGCGGGGGGGCCCTGCAAGAGACCCAGTACTTC
>.|13|TRBD1|TRBJ2-7|TRBV5-4
CASSGQGAWEQYF
TGTGCCAGCAGCGGACAGGGGGCTTGGGAGCAGTACTTC
>.|12|.|TRBJ1-1|TRBV2
CASNQGTAEAFF
TGTGCCAGCAACCAGGGTACGGCTGAAGCTTTCTTT
>.|16|TRBD2|TRBJ2-2|TRBV9
CASSVGAGTDTGELFF
TGTGCCAGCAGCGTAGGAGCGGGAACGGACACCGGGGAGCTGTTTTTT
>few|14|.|TRBJ2-2|TRBV7-2
CASSLWGEAGELFF
TGTGCCAGCAGCTTATGGGGAGAAGCCGGGGAGCTGTTTTTT
>.|13|.|TRBJ2-3|TRBV9
CASSALGPDTQYF
TGTGCCAGCAGCGCCTTGGGCCCGGATACGCAGTATTTT
>.|15|TRBD1|TRBJ1-6|TRBV28
CASRPQGEDNSPLHF
TGTGCCAGCAGACCGCAGGGGGAGGATAATTCACCCCTCCACTTT
>.|16|TRBD1|TRBJ1-5|TRBV7-8
CASSLDPGTGDQPQHF
TGTGCCAGCAGCTTAGACCCCGGGACAGGGGATCAGCCCCAGCATTTT
>.|13|.|TRBJ1-2|TRBV2
CASGGGINYGYTF
TGTGCCAGCGGCGGGGGAATTAACTATGGCTACACCTTC